This T cell receptor beta chain was documented in a study of PD-L1 blockade in urothelial cancer. Study information: Blood was evaluated 3 weeks (second dose) and 6 weeks after therapy began.

V lost 5 bases and J lost 3, with 19 bases in between. Germline V gene data show CDR1 as PRHDT and CDR2 as FYEKMQ (reference sequence). This CDR3 region has 16 residues. The investigators introduced synthetic TCR analog templates into each PCR as spikes. Clones were read by immunoSEQ multiplex PCR, and TCRdb kept only the in-frame ones, dropping some. The profile shows 25,000 to 35,000 clones, around 90% of them singletons. This chain uses TRBV13 with TRBJ1-1; weak D call: TRBD1 (5 bases). This receptor was obtained from a man in his fifties with urothelial cancer. Here the sequenced sample was PBMCs, taken around atezolizumab (anti-PD-L1) treatment. For the CDR3, the DNA is TGTGCCAGCAGCCCCCGCCGGGTGGCGGGGGACACTGAAGCTTTCTTT. It specifies CASSPRRVAGDTEAFF.